This is a list of T cell receptor beta chains from one sample in a study of early T cells in non-severe SARS-CoV-2 infection. One entry per CDR3 protein, called by TCRdb with MiXCR from the 5' RACE reads. The sample lists about 77,000 distinct CDR3 sequences, approximately 16% occurring once. Sequencing was done on a sample of whole blood. The source of these receptors is an adult who was a healthcare worker with PCR-confirmed SARS-CoV-2 infection or an uninfected control (not recorded which). Each CDR3 is given with its conserved first and last residue. A D gene is named only where the DNA matches it firmly. Clone size is stated in some rows and not others, as once, few, many or a class when expanded.

TRBD1,TRBV29-1,14,NA,TRBJ1-4,CSASFGTGNEKLFF,TGCAGCGCATCGTTTGGGACAGGGAATGAAAAACTGTTTTTT
TRBD1,TRBV5-6,13,NA,TRBJ2-1,CGSSSGTVNEQFF,TGTGGCAGCAGCTCCGGGACAGTCAATGAGCAGTTCTTC
NA,TRBV29-1,13,few,TRBJ2-7,CSVERELFGEQYF,TGCAGCGTTGAGAGGGAGCTTTTCGGCGAGCAGTACTTC
NA,TRBV7-9,14,few,TRBJ2-7,CASSPTSGVWEQYF,TGTGCCAGCAGCCCTACTTCAGGGGTTTGGGAGCAGTACTTC
NA,TRBV9,14,NA,TRBJ2-7,CASSVGPGSREQYF,TGTGCCAGCAGCGTAGGGCCAGGGTCCCGCGAGCAGTACTTC
TRBD2,TRBV24-1,16,few,TRBJ2-3,CATSDPIAGGQDTQYF,TGTGCCACCAGTGATCCGATAGCGGGGGGGCAAGATACGCAGTATTTT
TRBD1,TRBV7-8,15,NA,TRBJ1-3,CASSLDRSSGNTIYF,TGTGCCAGCAGCTTGGACAGGAGCTCTGGAAACACCATATATTTT
TRBD1,TRBV6-1,13,few,TRBJ1-1,CASPKVGTDEAFF,TGTGCCAGCCCGAAGGTCGGGACAGATGAAGCTTTCTTT
NA,TRBV29-1,13,many,TRBJ1-1,CSVCNRLNTEAFF,TGCAGCGTTTGTAACCGCTTGAACACTGAAGCTTTCTTT
TRBD2,TRBV6-1,16,NA,TRBJ2-1,CASSDPTSGTRNEQFF,TGTGCCAGCAGTGACCCCACTAGCGGGACTAGGAATGAGCAGTTCTTC
NA,TRBV27,16,NA,TRBJ2-1,CASTTFLKRSYNEQFF,TGTGCCAGCACCACGTTCCTGAAGCGCTCCTACAATGAGCAGTTCTTC
NA,TRBV4-1,14,few,TRBJ1-4,CASSLLQRDEKLFF,TGCGCCAGCAGCCTTTTACAGAGGGATGAAAAACTGTTTTTT
NA,TRBV29-1,17,NA,TRBJ1-1,CSVEGARGQVMNTEAFF,TGCAGCGTTGAAGGGGCCCGAGGGCAGGTGATGAACACTGAAGCTTTCTTT
NA,TRBV5-8,16,NA,TRBJ1-5,CASSFSSLQSNQPQHF,TGTGCCAGCAGCTTTTCATCCCTTCAAAGCAATCAGCCCCAGCATTTT
NA,TRBV29-1,14,NA,TRBJ1-2,CGVPVGGVAYGYTF,TGCGGCGTCCCGGTTGGAGGAGTAGCCTATGGCTACACCTTC
NA,TRBV4-2,15,few,TRBJ1-2,CASSQTVFSGVGYTF,TGTGCCAGCAGCCAAACTGTATTTTCAGGGGTTGGCTACACCTTC
TRBD1,TRBV7-2,15,NA,TRBJ2-2,CASSPDRGWTGELFF,TGTGCCAGCAGCCCCGACAGGGGATGGACCGGGGAGCTGTTTTTT
NA,TRBV7-9,12,NA,TRBJ1-1,CASSYSNTEAFF,TGTGCCAGCAGCTACTCGAACACTGAAGCTTTCTTT
TRBD2,TRBV29-1,13,NA,TRBJ2-5,CSVGLAGEKTQYF,TGCAGCGTGGGACTAGCGGGAGAAAAGACCCAGTACTTC
NA,TRBV20-1,15,few,TRBJ1-1,CSASRDRRGDTEAFF,TGCAGTGCTAGTAGGGACCGCCGAGGTGACACTGAAGCTTTCTTT
TRBD1,TRBV7-9,15,once,TRBJ2-1,CASNLGTGANNEQFF,TGTGCCAGCAACTTGGGGACAGGGGCCAACAATGAGCAGTTCTTC
NA,TRBV6-5,14,many,TRBJ2-7,CASSYAGPTYEQYF,TGTGCCAGCAGTTACGCGGGACCCACCTACGAGCAGTACTTC
NA,TRBV11-2,14,NA,TRBJ2-2,CASSFGFSTGELFF,TGTGCCAGCAGCTTTGGATTTAGTACCGGGGAGCTGTTTTTT
NA,TRBV7-7,13,few,TRBJ2-1,CASSFLAGNEQFF,TGTGCTAGCAGCTTTTTGGCGGGAAATGAGCAGTTCTTC
NA,TRBV20-1,15,NA,TRBJ2-3,CSASTYNPRADTQYF,TGCAGTGCTTCCACTTACAACCCTCGCGCAGATACGCAGTATTTT
NA,TRBV5-1,12,NA,TRBJ2-1,CASSLEPNEQFF,TGCGCCAGCAGCTTGGAACCGAATGAGCAGTTCTTC
TRBD1,TRBV7-3,14,NA,TRBJ2-7,CASSAGTGGYEQYF,TGTGCCAGCAGCGCCGGGACAGGGGGGTACGAGCAGTACTTC
NA,TRBV21-1,12,NA,TRBJ2-5,CASVGSRETQYF,TGTGCCAGCGTAGGAAGTCGAGAGACCCAGTACTTC
NA,TRBV28,13,NA,TRBJ1-2,CASRKDGLYGYTF,TGTGCCAGCAGGAAAGACGGGCTGTATGGCTACACCTTC
TRBD2,TRBV10-3,16,many,TRBJ2-1,CAIGRLAGGISYEQFF,TGTGCCATCGGGAGGCTAGCGGGGGGGATCAGCTATGAGCAGTTCTTC
NA,TRBV20-1,14,NA,TRBJ1-5,CSARYGRKNQPQHF,TGCAGTGCTAGGTATGGGCGGAAAAATCAGCCCCAGCATTTT
NA,TRBV27,16,few,TRBJ2-7,CASSTFRETGMYEQYF,TGTGCCAGCAGTACGTTCCGGGAGACAGGGATGTACGAGCAGTACTTC
NA,TRBV5-6,12,few,TRBJ1-1,CASSWGRVEAFF,TGTGCCAGCAGCTGGGGCCGGGTTGAAGCTTTCTTT